What follows are 10 T cell receptor beta chains derived from one specimen sequenced in a study of spatial heterogeneity in lung cancer. Each CDR3 protein is one row after TCRdb ran MiXCR on the 5' RACE reads. Seen here are more than 45,000 distinct CDR3 sequences, around 5.2% observed once, and the top ten hold 11%. Indicated time point: sample taken at primary tumor resection. The specimen comprised PBMCs, sampled at surgery. These receptors were taken from a male donor with early-stage non-small cell lung cancer.

This clonotype came up many times. The chain combines TRBV5-1 with TRBJ2-5; 8 bases fit TRBD1. CDR3 length equals 18 residues. V lost 4 bases and J lost 4; bases outside the gene matches: 18. Germline CDR1 and CDR2: SGHRS and YFSETQ. Here the CDR3 reads CASSPWGLTGGGGETQYF. The DNA for the CDR3 is TGCGCCAGCAGCCCTTGGGGCCTTACAGGGGGAGGAGGAGAGACCCAGTACTTC.

This clonotype was observed at least ten times. The V gene is TRBV7-9, the J gene TRBJ2-5; no firm D call. CDR3 length equals 14 residues. Trimming left V 4 bases short and J 3 bases short, with 12 bases between. CDR1 and CDR2 (germline): SEHNR, FQNEAQ (reference sequence). The CDR3 region has the DNA TGTGCCAGCAGCTCCACGTCCGCGGAAGAGACCCAGTACTTC. It yields the protein CASSSTSAEETQYF.

At least ten counts were recorded for this clonotype. The chain combines TRBV4-1 with TRBJ2-1, with 13 nucleotides matching TRBD2. The V segment lost 5 bases and the J segment 12 bases; nucleotides outside the gene matches: 16. The CDR3 consists of 17 residues. Germline CDR1 and CDR2: MGHRA and YSYEKL. The CDR3 nucleotides read TGCGCCAGCAGCGAGGGCCGAGCCGGACTAGCGGGAGAAGCGCAGTTCTTC. Protein product: CASSEGRAGLAGEAQFF.

At least ten counts were recorded for this clonotype. This sequence joins TRBV3-1 and TRBJ2-1; D ambiguous. CDR1 and CDR2 from the germline V gene are LGHDT and YNNKEL (reference sequence). Trimming took 0 bases from V and 4 from J, leaving 7 bases between them. CDR3 length: 14 amino acids. CDR3 in amino acids: CASSQEGFYNEQFF. Written as DNA, the CDR3 is TGTGCCAGCAGCCAAGAAGGGTTTTACAATGAGCAGTTCTTC.

This clonotype was recorded at least ten times. The J gene is TRBJ1-1, the V gene TRBV7-3; D gene ambiguous. Between the trimmed V and J ends, which lost 3 bases and 1 base, there was a span of 6 bases. The CDR3 is made up of 13 amino acids. The germline CDR1 and CDR2 sequences are SGHTA and FQGTGA. In DNA, the CDR3 is TGTGCCAGCAGCTTTTCAGGGAACACTGAAGCTTTCTTT. Translating it yields CASSFSGNTEAFF.

This clonotype was recorded many times. The J gene is TRBJ1-4, the V gene TRBV4-2, with 7 positions matching TRBD1. Trimming cost V 3 bases and J 0 bases; bases outside gene matches: 4. CDR3 size: 16 residues. Germline-derived CDR1 and CDR2 are LGHNA and YNFKEQ. DNA for the CDR3: TGTGCCAGCAGCCAGGGACAGCTCTCAACTAATGAAAAACTGTTTTTT. Translation gives CASSQGQLSTNEKLFF.

The chain recombines TRBV7-9 with TRBJ1-2; TRBD1 agrees at 11 bases. This CDR3 contains 17 residues. Trimming cost V 3 bases and J 7 bases; bases outside gene matches: 13. CDR1 SEHNR and CDR2 FQNEAQ come from the germline V gene (reference sequence). Here the CDR3 DNA reads TGTGCCAGCAGCTTCTTCTTAGGACAGGGGGCATGGAGTGGCTACACCTTC. This sequence encodes CASSFFLGQGAWSGYTF.

This clonotype came up many times. The chain employs TRBV6-5 and TRBJ2-5; D remains ambiguous. The CDR3 covers 13 residues. Germline V gives CDR1 MNHEY, CDR2 SVGAGI. Trimming cost V 6 bases and J 7 bases, with 15 bases left between them. CDR3 sequence reads: CASSLGGDGTQYF. CDR3 coding DNA: TGTGCCAGCAGCCTAGGCGGTGATGGGACCCAGTACTTC.

In this sample, this clonotype turned up many times. This sequence joins TRBV6-1 and TRBJ2-1, with TRBD2 identical over 8 bases. Per germline, CDR1 MNHNS and CDR2 SASEGT. Trimming removed 5 bases from V and 5 bases from J; junction bases left unmatched: 8. This CDR3 spans 15 amino acids. The CDR3 reads CASSLSGSFDNEQFF. In DNA form, the CDR3 reads TGTGCCAGCAGTTTGAGCGGGAGCTTTGACAATGAGCAGTTCTTC.

This clonotype appeared many times. The genes are TRBV30 and TRBJ1-5; no clear D gene. V was shortened by 4 bases and J by 1 base, with 11 bases between the two germline ends. CDR1 is GTSNPN, CDR2 SVGIG, per germline (reference sequence). This CDR3 is built from 14 residues. In DNA, the CDR3 is TGTGCCTGGACCAGCAGTGTGAGCAATCAGCCCCAGCATTTT. Translation: CAWTSSVSNQPQHF.